These T cell receptor beta chains were read from a single sample in a study of primary melanoma T cells and metastatic recurrence. The table came from immunoSEQ multiplex PCR; TCRdb's copy has only in-frame clones and leaves some out. The sample records roughly 210 clones, more than 75% being singletons. The sequenced material came from melanoma tumor tissue. The receptors come from a human donor with melanoma. The CDR3 runs from the conserved cysteine through the conserved F or W. A D gene is named only where the DNA matches it firmly. The listing skips clone size in some rows; elsewhere it reads once, few, many or a size class.

J: TRBJ1-1
V: TRBV12-5
size: NA
D: NA
DNA: TGTGCCAGCATTGGGGGGGCGCCCACTGAAGCTTTCTTT
CDR3: CASIGGAPTEAFF

J: TRBJ2-1
V: TRBV18
size: NA
D: TRBD2
DNA: TGTGCCAGCTCACCCAGCGGGGGGGTCTGGGAGCAGTTCTTC
CDR3: CASSPSGGVWEQFF

J: TRBJ1-3
V: TRBV18
size: few
D: NA
DNA: TGTGCCAGCTCACCAGGTGCCCTCAACACCATATATTTT
CDR3: CASSPGALNTIYF

J: TRBJ1-1
V: TRBV19
size: NA
D: NA
DNA: TGTGCCAGTAGTACAGGTATGGGTGAAGCTTTCTTT
CDR3: CASSTGMGEAFF

J: TRBJ2-2
V: TRBV6-8
size: NA
D: NA
DNA: TGTGCCAGCAGTTACGGACGGGACGGGGAGCTGTTTTTT
CDR3: CASSYGRDGELFF

J: TRBJ2-4
V: TRBV6-8
size: NA
D: NA
DNA: TGTGCCAGCCGCTCATTAGGGGTGGGGTTAGCCAAAAACATTCAGTACTTC
CDR3: CASRSLGVGLAKNIQYF

J: TRBJ2-1
V: TRBV11-3
size: NA
D: NA
DNA: TGTGCCGGCAGCCCCCTTGGGGGAGTCAATGAGCAGTTCTTC
CDR3: CAGSPLGGVNEQFF

J: TRBJ1-3
V: TRBV23-1
size: NA
D: NA
DNA: TGCGCCAGCAGTCATCTTTTCTCTGGAAACACCATATATTTT
CDR3: CASSHLFSGNTIYF

J: TRBJ1-4
V: TRBV7-5
size: NA
D: NA
DNA: TGTGCCAGCAGCTACCGGGACAGTAATGAAAAACTGTTTTTT
CDR3: CASSYRDSNEKLFF

J: TRBJ1-1
V: TRBV25-1
size: NA
D: NA
DNA: TGTGCCAGCAGTGAAATGGGGAGGAGCACTGAAGCTTTCTTT
CDR3: CASSEMGRSTEAFF

J: TRBJ2-3
V: TRBV6-1
size: few
D: NA
DNA: TGTGCCAGCAGTGAAGTCGCCGGCACTAGCACAGATACGCAGTATTTT
CDR3: CASSEVAGTSTDTQYF

J: TRBJ1-1
V: TRBV9
size: NA
D: NA
DNA: TGTGCCAGTAGCGGGTCGAGGGGCACTGAAGCTTTCTTT
CDR3: CASSGSRGTEAFF

J: TRBJ2-7
V: TRBV30
size: NA
D: TRBD2
DNA: TGTGCCTGGAGCTCTAGCGGATACGAGCAGTACTTC
CDR3: CAWSSSGYEQYF

J: TRBJ2-5
V: TRBV29-1
size: NA
D: TRBD1
DNA: TGCAGCGTTCTAAGGGGGCTTGAGACCCAGTACTTC
CDR3: CSVLRGLETQYF

J: TRBJ2-1
V: TRBV6-8
size: NA
D: NA
DNA: TGTGCCAGCAGTTACTACGGGAGAACCCCCTACAATGAGCAGTTCTTC
CDR3: CASSYYGRTPYNEQFF

J: TRBJ2-4
V: TRBV18
size: NA
D: NA
DNA: TGTGCCAGCTCACCCGGGGTCTTTGCCAAAAACATTCAGTACTTC
CDR3: CASSPGVFAKNIQYF

J: TRBJ1-1
V: TRBV7-2
size: NA
D: NA
DNA: TGTGCCAGCAGCTCAGCACGGAACACTGAAGCTTTCTTT
CDR3: CASSSARNTEAFF

J: TRBJ2-3
V: TRBV12-5
size: NA
D: NA
DNA: TGTGCCAGCACCCACTCGCACCAAGATACGCAGTATTTT
CDR3: CASTHSHQDTQYF

J: TRBJ1-1
V: TRBV6-8
size: NA
D: NA
DNA: TGTGCCAGCAGTTACTCGACGCGGAACACTGAAGCTTTCTTT
CDR3: CASSYSTRNTEAFF

J: TRBJ2-3
V: TRBV12-5
size: NA
D: NA
DNA: TGTGCCAGCACATGGGGGGCAGATACGCAGTATTTT
CDR3: CASTWGADTQYF

J: TRBJ2-6
V: TRBV11-3
size: NA
D: NA
DNA: TGTGCCAGCAGCTACCCTAGGGGGTCTGGGGCCAACGTCCTGACTTTC
CDR3: CASSYPRGSGANVLTF

J: TRBJ2-7
V: TRBV6-8
size: NA
D: NA
DNA: TGTGCCAGCAGTTACAGGGACGACGTCTACGAGCAGTACTTC
CDR3: CASSYRDDVYEQYF

J: TRBJ2-7
V: TRBV5-1
size: NA
D: NA
DNA: TGCGCCAGCAGCCACCGAGCGGAAAGCTCCTACGAGCAGTACTTC
CDR3: CASSHRAESSYEQYF

J: TRBJ1-4
V: TRBV6-8
size: NA
D: TRBD1
DNA: TGTGCCAGCAGTGACCCGGGACAGGGGTTTAATGAAAAACTGTTTTTT
CDR3: CASSDPGQGFNEKLFF

J: TRBJ2-1
V: TRBV1
size: NA
D: NA
DNA: TGCGCCAGCAGCCAAGGGGACAGGTCAGACAATGAGCAGTTCTTC
CDR3: CASSQGDRSDNEQFF

J: TRBJ2-7
V: TRBV18
size: NA
D: TRBD2
DNA: TGTGCCAGCTCAGCGGGAGGGCTAAACGAGCAGTACTTC
CDR3: CASSAGGLNEQYF

J: TRBJ1-5
V: TRBV28
size: NA
D: NA
DNA: TGTGCCAGCAGTTTAGCCTCCCCAGCAAGGCAGCCCCAGCATTTT
CDR3: CASSLASPARQPQHF

J: TRBJ1-4
V: TRBV18
size: NA
D: TRBD1
DNA: TGTGCCAGCTCACCTGTTAACAGGGGGGGCGAAAAACTGTTTTTT
CDR3: CASSPVNRGGEKLFF

J: TRBJ2-7
V: TRBV11-3
size: NA
D: NA
DNA: TGTGCCAGCAACCCCCGCCGAGCGAACTCCTACGAGCAGTACTTC
CDR3: CASNPRRANSYEQYF